This passage covers 16 T cell receptor beta chains from one sample sequenced in a study of chemoradiotherapy in HPV16-positive cancers. The method was immunoSEQ multiplex PCR; TCRdb's version includes in-frame clones alone and lacks a portion of them. The table records more than 9,000 clones, about 83% of them present only once. The source was blood, collected from a patient who underwent chemoradiotherapy. Every receptor here comes from a human donor with HPV-associated anogenital cancer.

The chain is built from TRBV2 and TRBJ2-6; D is undetermined. V was trimmed by 5 bases and J by 0 bases, leaving 5 bases between them. Per germline, CDR1 SNHLY and CDR2 FYNNEI. This CDR3 spans 14 amino acids. The CDR3 coding sequence is TGTGCCAGCAGTTCTCTCTCTGGGGCCAACGTCCTGACTTTC. It specifies CASSSLSGANVLTF. The entire variable domain, with the rest obtained from reference TRBV2 and TRBJ2-6, is as follows: EPEVTQTPSHQVTQMGQEVILRCVPISNHLYFYWYRQILGQKVEFLVSFYNNEISEKSEIFDDQFSVERPDGSNFTLKIRSTKLEDSAMYFCASSSLSGANVLTFGAGSRLTVL.

The genes are TRBV11-2 and TRBJ2-5; 11 nucleotides line up with TRBD2. The better agreement between TRBJ2-7 and the DNA end casts doubt on the J call. Looked up from germline, CDR1 is SGHAT and CDR2 is FQNNGV. This CDR3 is built from 15 residues. In nucleotides, the CDR3 is TGTGCCAGCAGCTCCCGTAGCGGGGGGGGTAGCGAGCAGTACTTC. This gives the protein CASSSRSGGGSEQYF.

This clone has a single count. The rearrangement uses TRBV9 and TRBJ1-1, with a tentative D call TRBD1 (5 bases). V lost 3 bases, J lost 0 bases, and 12 bases lay in between. The germline V gene has CDR1 SGDLS and CDR2 YYNGEE. The CDR3 has 15 residues. The CDR3 sequence is CASSGNWGMNTEAFF. The DNA for the CDR3 is TGTGCCAGCAGCGGGAATTGGGGGATGAACACTGAAGCTTTCTTT.

This clone was seen more than once but under ten times. The CDR3 nucleotides are TGCAGCGTTGTAGGCGGGGCGACCGGGGAGCTGTTTTTT. This encodes CSVVGGATGELFF. The V gene is TRBV29-1, the J gene TRBJ2-2; maybe TRBD2 (6 bases). V lost 4 bases and J 5 bases, leaving 11 bases between the germline ends. Germline lookup yields CDR1 SQVTM and CDR2 ANQGSEA. This CDR3 is 13 amino acids long.

The chain is built from TRBV19 and TRBJ1-2; D is undetermined. This CDR3 has 16 amino acids. Germline assignment: CDR1 LNHDA and CDR2 SQIVND (reference sequence). Trimming took 5 bases from V and 0 from J, leaving 16 bases between them. The CDR3, as DNA: TGTGCCAGTAGTCCACTGGCGTGGGCCCCTAACTATGGCTACACCTTC. Its protein product is CASSPLAWAPNYGYTF.

The gene calls are TRBV15 and TRBJ2-7, with unresolved D. V was trimmed by 4 bases and J by 1 base, leaving 8 bases between them. CDR1 LNHNV and CDR2 YYDKDF come from the germline V gene (reference sequence). CDR3 length: 13 residues. CDR3 amino acids: CATSNLGSYEQYF. CDR3 nucleotides: TGTGCCACCAGCAACCTCGGGTCCTACGAGCAGTACTTC.

The chain recombines TRBV7-2 with TRBJ2-7, with a weak D call TRBD1 (5 bases). The CDR3 has 14 residues. Germline CDR1 and CDR2: SGHTA and FQGNSA. V lost 1 base, J lost 0 bases, and 7 bases lay in between. Here the CDR3 reads CASSLDQGSYEQYF. CDR3 sequence (DNA): TGTGCCAGCAGCTTAGATCAGGGCTCCTACGAGCAGTACTTC.

J is TRBJ2-1 and V is TRBV7-9; possible D gene TRBD2, 7 bases. The CDR3 has 16 amino acids. Per the germline V gene, CDR1 is SEHNR and CDR2 is FQNEAQ (reference sequence). Trimming removed 3 bases at V and 5 bases at J, with 17 bases between. For the CDR3, the DNA is TGTGCCAGCAGCTTGTGGGGGGGCGGTGGGCACAATGAGCAGTTCTTC. Residues: CASSLWGGGGHNEQFF.

This CDR3 reads CASLRRWGVNEKLFF. CDR3 nucleotides: TGTGCCAGTCTTAGAAGGTGGGGGGTTAATGAAAAACTGTTTTTT. J is TRBJ1-4 and V is TRBV27, with D perhaps TRBD1 (5 bases). V lost 9 bases and J 4 bases, leaving 18 bases between the germline ends. The CDR3 has 15 residues. Germline CDR1 reads MNHEY; CDR2 reads SMNVEV (reference sequence).

The chain carries TRBV4-2 and TRBJ2-7; 10 bases match TRBD2. Germline values: CDR1 LGHNA, CDR2 YNFKEQ. CDR3 length equals 17 residues. The trim removed 3 bases at V and 0 bases at J, leaving 8 bases unmatched. CDR3 coding DNA: TGTGCCAGCAGCCACGCCGGACTAGCGGAGAGCTCCTACGAGCAGTACTTC. This encodes CASSHAGLAESSYEQYF.

The chain has TRBV30 and TRBJ1-2; the match to TRBD1 covers 9 bases. This CDR3 has 15 residues. Germline V lookup: CDR1 GTSNPN, CDR2 SVGIG (reference sequence). V lost 2 bases and J lost 9; bases outside the gene matches: 13. CDR3: CAWSSLKGGQGSYTF. CDR3 sequence (DNA): TGTGCCTGGAGTTCCCTAAAGGGGGGACAGGGCAGCTACACCTTC. The variable domain in full, completed from reference TRBV30 and TRBJ1-2, reads SQTIHQWPATLVQPVGSPLSLECTVEGTSNPNLYWYRQAAGRGLQLLFYSVGIGQISSEVPQNLSASRPQDRQFILSSKKLLLSDSGFYLCAWSSLKGGQGSYTFGSGTRLTVV.

The chain joins TRBV10-3 to TRBJ1-1; D not certain. V was clipped by 4 bases and J by 4 bases, with 13 bases between them. The CDR3 length is 14 residues. Germline CDR1 and CDR2: ENHRY and SYGVKD. CDR3 bases: TGTGCCATCAGTGGAGAAGCCCTGAGCACTGAAGCTTTCTTT. Its translation: CAISGEALSTEAFF.

The chain carries TRBV12-5 and TRBJ1-1; 7 bases line up with TRBD1. In germline, CDR1 is LGHNT, CDR2 FRNRAP. The ends lost 5 bases at V and 6 bases at J; junction bases unmatched: 9. The CDR3 runs 14 residues. DNA for the CDR3: TGTGCTAGTGGTCCAGCGACAGGGATTTCTGAAGCTTTCTTT. Its protein product is CASGPATGISEAFF.

The chain uses TRBV19 and TRBJ1-1; D uncertain. Trimming took 0 bases from V and 1 from J, leaving 3 bases between them. Germline CDR1 LNHDA, CDR2 SQIVND (reference sequence). This CDR3 is 13 amino acids long. As DNA, the CDR3 is TGTGCCAGTAGTATAGAACGGAACACTGAAGCTTTCTTT. Translated, it gives CASSIERNTEAFF.

The J gene is TRBJ2-7, the V gene TRBV7-2; the match to TRBD1 covers 8 bases. Germline-derived CDR1 and CDR2 are SGHTA and FQGNSA. J lost 3 bases, V lost 3 bases, and 4 bases had no gene match. This CDR3 has 14 amino acids. In DNA, the CDR3 is TGTGCCAGCAGCTTTTCACAGGGGGTCTACGAGCAGTACTTC. Translating it yields CASSFSQGVYEQYF.

The chain links TRBV27 to TRBJ2-7, with D hard to call. This CDR3 has 13 amino acids. V gave up 3 bases and J gave up 1 base, with 7 bases separating them. Germline loops: CDR1 MNHEY, CDR2 SMNVEV (reference sequence). Here the CDR3 DNA reads TGTGCCAGCAGTTTTATCGGGTCCTACGAGCAGTACTTC. Amino acid sequence: CASSFIGSYEQYF.